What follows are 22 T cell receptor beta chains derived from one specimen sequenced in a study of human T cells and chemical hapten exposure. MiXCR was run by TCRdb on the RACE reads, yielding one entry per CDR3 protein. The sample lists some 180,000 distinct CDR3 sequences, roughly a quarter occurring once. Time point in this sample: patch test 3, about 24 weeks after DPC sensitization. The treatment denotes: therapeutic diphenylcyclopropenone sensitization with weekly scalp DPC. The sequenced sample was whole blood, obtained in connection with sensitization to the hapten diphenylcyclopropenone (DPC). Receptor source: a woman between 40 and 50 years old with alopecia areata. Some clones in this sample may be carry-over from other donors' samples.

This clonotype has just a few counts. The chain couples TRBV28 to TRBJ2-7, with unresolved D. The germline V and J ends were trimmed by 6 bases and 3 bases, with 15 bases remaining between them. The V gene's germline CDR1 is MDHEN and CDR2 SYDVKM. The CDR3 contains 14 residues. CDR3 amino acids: CASSLGLGFYEQYF. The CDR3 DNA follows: TGTGCCAGCAGCTTAGGGCTAGGCTTCTACGAGCAGTACTTC.

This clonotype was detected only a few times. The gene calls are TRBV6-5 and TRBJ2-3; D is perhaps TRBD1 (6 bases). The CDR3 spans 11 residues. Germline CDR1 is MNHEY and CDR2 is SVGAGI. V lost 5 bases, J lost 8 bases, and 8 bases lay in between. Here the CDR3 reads CASSRGGTQYF. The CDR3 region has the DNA TGTGCCAGCAGTCGAGGGGGTACGCAGTATTTT.

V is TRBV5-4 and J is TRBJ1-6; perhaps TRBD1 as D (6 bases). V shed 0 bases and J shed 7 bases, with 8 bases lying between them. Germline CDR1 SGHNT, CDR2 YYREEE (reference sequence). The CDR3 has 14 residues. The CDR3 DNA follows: TGTGCCAGCAGCTTGGCAGGGGCCAATTCACCCCTCCACTTT. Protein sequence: CASSLAGANSPLHF.

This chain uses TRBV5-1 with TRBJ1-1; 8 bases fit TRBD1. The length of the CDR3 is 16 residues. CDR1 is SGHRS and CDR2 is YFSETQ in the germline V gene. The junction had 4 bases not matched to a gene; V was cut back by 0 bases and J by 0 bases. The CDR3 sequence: CASSLDPGGMNTEAFF. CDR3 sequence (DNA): TGCGCCAGCAGCTTGGATCCAGGGGGCATGAACACTGAAGCTTTCTTT.

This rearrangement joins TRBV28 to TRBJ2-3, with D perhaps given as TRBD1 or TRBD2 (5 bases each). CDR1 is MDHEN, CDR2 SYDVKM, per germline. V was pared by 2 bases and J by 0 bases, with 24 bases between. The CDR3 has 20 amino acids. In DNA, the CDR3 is TGTGCCAGCAGTTTACGGCCAGGGACCAAGCCGTCCTCTAGCACAGATACGCAGTATTTT. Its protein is CASSLRPGTKPSSSTDTQYF.

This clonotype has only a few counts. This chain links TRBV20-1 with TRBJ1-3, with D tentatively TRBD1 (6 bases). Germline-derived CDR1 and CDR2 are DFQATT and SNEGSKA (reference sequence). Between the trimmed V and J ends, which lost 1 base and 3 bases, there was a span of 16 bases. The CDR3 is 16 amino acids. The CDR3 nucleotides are TGCAGTGCTAGAGGGGCGGGTAGGGGGGTTGGAAACACCATATATTTT. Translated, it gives CSARGAGRGVGNTIYF.

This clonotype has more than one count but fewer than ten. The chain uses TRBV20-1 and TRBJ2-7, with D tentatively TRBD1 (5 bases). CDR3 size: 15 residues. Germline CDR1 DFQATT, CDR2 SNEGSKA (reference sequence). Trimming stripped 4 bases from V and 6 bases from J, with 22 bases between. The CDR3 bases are TGCAGTGCTAAGACCGACAGCAGGGTGTCGGGCGAGCAGTACTTC. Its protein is CSAKTDSRVSGEQYF.

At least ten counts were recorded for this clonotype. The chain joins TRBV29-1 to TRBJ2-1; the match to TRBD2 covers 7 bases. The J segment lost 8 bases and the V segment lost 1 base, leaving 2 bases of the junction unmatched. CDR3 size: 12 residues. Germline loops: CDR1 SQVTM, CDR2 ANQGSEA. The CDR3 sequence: CSVEGTSDEQFF. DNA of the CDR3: TGCAGCGTTGAAGGGACTAGTGATGAGCAGTTCTTC.

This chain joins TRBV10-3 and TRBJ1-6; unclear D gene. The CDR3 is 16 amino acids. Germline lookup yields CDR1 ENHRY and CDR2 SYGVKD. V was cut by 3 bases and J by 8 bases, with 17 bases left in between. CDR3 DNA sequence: TGTGCCATCAGTGACAACACTAAAGGGAGGGATTCACCCCTCCACTTT. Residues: CAISDNTKGRDSPLHF.

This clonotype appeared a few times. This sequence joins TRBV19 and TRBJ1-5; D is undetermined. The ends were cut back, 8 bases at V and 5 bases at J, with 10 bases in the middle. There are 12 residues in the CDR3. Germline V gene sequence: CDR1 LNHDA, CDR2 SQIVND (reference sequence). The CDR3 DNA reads TGTGCCAGTTCTCGCGGGGATCAGCCCCAGCATTTT. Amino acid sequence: CASSRGDQPQHF.

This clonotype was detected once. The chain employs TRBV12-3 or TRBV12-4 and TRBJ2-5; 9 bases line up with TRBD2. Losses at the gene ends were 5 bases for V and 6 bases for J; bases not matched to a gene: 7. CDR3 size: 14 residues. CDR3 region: CASSTQAGGQTQYF. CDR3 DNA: TGTGCCAGCAGTACCCAAGCGGGGGGACAGACCCAGTACTTC.

For the CDR3, the DNA is TGTGCCAGCAGCTTAGGCTGGGGGCGCGAGGATGGCTACACCTTC. Translating it yields CASSLGWGREDGYTF. This chain connects TRBV7-6 to TRBJ1-2; D perhaps matches TRBD1 (6 bases). Trimming shortened V by 1 base and J by 6 bases, and 15 bases separated the two germline ends. The CDR3 runs to 15 residues. The germline V gene encodes CDR1 SGHVS and CDR2 FNYEAQ.

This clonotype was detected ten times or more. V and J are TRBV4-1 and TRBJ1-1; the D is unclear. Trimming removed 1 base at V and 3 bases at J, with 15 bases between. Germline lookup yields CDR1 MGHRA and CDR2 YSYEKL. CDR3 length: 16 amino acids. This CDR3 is CASSQVFRTGDTEAFF. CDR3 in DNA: TGCGCCAGCAGCCAAGTTTTCAGGACTGGAGACACTGAAGCTTTCTTT.

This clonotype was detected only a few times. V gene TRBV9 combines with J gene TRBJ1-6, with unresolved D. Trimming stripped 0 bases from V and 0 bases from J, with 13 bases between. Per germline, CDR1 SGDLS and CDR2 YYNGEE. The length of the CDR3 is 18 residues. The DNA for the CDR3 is TGTGCCAGCAGCGTAGGGGAGGTCAACCCCTCCTATAATTCACCCCTCCACTTT. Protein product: CASSVGEVNPSYNSPLHF.

Here the CDR3 reads CSVARTHSNEKLFF. In DNA, the CDR3 is TGCAGCGTTGCTAGGACACATAGTAATGAAAAACTGTTTTTT. The chain links TRBV29-1 to TRBJ1-4; D possibly corresponds to TRBD1 (5 bases). Germline CDR1 is SQVTM and CDR2 is ANQGSEA. The CDR3 sequence is 14 residues long. V shed 4 bases and J shed 4 bases, with 13 bases lying between them. Full variable domain (rest looked up from reference TRBV29-1 and TRBJ1-4): SAVISQKPSRDICQRGTSLTIQCQVDSQVTMMFWYRQQPGQSLTLIATANQGSEATYESGFVIDKFPISRPNLTFSTLTVSNMSPEDSSIYLCSVARTHSNEKLFFGSGTQLSVL.

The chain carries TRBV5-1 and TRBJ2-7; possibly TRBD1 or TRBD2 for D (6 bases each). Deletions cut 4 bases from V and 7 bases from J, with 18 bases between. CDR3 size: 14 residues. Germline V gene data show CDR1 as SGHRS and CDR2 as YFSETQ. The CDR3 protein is CASSRGTNSGEQYF. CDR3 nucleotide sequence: TGCGCCAGCAGCCGCGGGACAAATAGCGGAGAGCAGTACTTC.

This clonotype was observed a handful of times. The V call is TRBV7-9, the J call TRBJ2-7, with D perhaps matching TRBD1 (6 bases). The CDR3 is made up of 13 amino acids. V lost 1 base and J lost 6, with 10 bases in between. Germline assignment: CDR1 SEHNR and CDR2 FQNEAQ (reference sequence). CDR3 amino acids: CASSLGGRGEQYF. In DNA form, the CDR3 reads TGTGCCAGCAGCTTAGGGGGCAGGGGCGAGCAGTACTTC.

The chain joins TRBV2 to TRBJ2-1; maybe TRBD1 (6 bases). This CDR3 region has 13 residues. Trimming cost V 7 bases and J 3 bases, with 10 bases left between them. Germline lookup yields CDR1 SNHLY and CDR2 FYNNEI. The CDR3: CASKYRDYNEQFF. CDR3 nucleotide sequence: TGTGCCAGCAAATACAGGGACTACAATGAGCAGTTCTTC.

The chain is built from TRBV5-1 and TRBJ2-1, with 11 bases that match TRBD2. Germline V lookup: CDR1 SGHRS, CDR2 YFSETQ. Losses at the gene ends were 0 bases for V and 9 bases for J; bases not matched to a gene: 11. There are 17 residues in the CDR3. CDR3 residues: CASSLGLASGRRSEQFF. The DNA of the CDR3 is TGCGCCAGCAGCTTGGGACTGGCTAGCGGGAGGAGGAGTGAGCAGTTCTTC.

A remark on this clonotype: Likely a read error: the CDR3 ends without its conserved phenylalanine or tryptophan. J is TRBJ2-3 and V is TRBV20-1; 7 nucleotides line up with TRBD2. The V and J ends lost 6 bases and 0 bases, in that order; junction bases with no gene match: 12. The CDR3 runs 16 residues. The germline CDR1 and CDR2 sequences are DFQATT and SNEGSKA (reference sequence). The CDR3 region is CSASRRLAESTDTQYL. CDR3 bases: TGCAGTGCCTCGAGGAGGCTAGCGGAGAGCACAGATACGCAGTATCTT.

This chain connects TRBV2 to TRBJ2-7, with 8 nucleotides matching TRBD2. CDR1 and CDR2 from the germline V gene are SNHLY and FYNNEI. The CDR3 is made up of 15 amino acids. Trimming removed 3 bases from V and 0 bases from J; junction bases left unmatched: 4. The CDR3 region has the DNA TGTGCCAGCAGTGACTTTAGCGGGGCCTCCTACGAGCAGTACTTC. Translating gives CASSDFSGASYEQYF.

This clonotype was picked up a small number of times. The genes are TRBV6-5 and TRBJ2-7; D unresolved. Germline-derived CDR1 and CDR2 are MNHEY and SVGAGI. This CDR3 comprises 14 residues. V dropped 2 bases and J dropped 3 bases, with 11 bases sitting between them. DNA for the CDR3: TGTGCCAGCAGTTACCGAGGCCTGAACTACGAGCAGTACTTC. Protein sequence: CASSYRGLNYEQYF.